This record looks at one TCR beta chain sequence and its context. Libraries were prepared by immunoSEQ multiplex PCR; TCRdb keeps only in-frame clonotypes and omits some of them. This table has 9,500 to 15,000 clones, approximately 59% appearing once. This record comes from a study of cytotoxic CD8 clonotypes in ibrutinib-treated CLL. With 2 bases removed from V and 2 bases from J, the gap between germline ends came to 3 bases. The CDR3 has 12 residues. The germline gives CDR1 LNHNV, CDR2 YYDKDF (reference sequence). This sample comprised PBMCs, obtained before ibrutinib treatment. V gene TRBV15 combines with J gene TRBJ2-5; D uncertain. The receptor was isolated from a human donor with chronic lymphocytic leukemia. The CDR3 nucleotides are TGTGCCACCAGCAGACGTCAAGAGACCCAGTACTTC. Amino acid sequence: CATSRRQETQYF.